This T cell receptor (beta chain) stems from a study of T cell repertoires in cytomegalovirus infection. As for this clonotype: The antigen is unknown.

TCRdb itself ran the reads through MiXCR, one entry per CDR3 protein. The sample carries around 430,000 distinct CDR3 sequences, under 45% recorded once. V was pared by 5 bases and J by 13 bases, with 14 bases of the junction left unmatched. This CDR3 has 15 residues. This material consisted of cultured PBMCs, taken from culture after CMV antigen stimulation. The origin of this receptor is a human donor in good health (CMV status not recorded). Some clones in this sample may be carry-over from other donors' samples. The chain employs TRBV12-3 or TRBV12-4 and TRBJ2-4; 10 nucleotides line up with TRBD1. The CDR3 protein is CASSPTGTGAWSQYF. CDR3 DNA sequence: TGTGCCAGCAGTCCAACCGGGACAGGGGCATGGAGCCAGTACTTC.